Listed below are T cell receptor beta chains from one sample, sequenced in a study of PD-1 blockade in classical Hodgkin lymphoma. TCRdb's copy holds only in-frame clones and misses some; the assay was immunoSEQ multiplex PCR. The table lists roughly 96,000 clones, roughly 91% of them singletons. This material consisted of peripheral blood mononuclear cells (PBMCs), taken before the fourth cycle of nivolumab. The receptors originated from a human donor with classical Hodgkin lymphoma. Both conserved end residues are part of each CDR3. The D gene is left open where the match is weak. The size field is filled for only some rows; it gives once, few, many or a size class.

NA | TRBJ2-1 | NA | TRBV7-9 | TGTGCCAGCAGCTTGGGGACACCGATAGGGATTTACAATGAGCAGTTCTTC | CASSLGTPIGIYNEQFF
NA | TRBJ1-1 | NA | TRBV6-6 | TGTGCCAGCAGTCCTGGAGGCACTGAAGCTTTCTTT | CASSPGGTEAFF
NA | TRBJ1-4 | once | TRBV15 | TGTGCCACCAGCAGAGGGGGCTATGAAAAACTGTTTTTT | CATSRGGYEKLFF
TRBD1 | TRBJ1-5 | NA | TRBV10-2 | TGCGCCGCGAAGGGACAGGGGGCCGATCAGCCCCAGCATTTT | CAAKGQGADQPQHF
NA | TRBJ2-2 | NA | TRBV5-6 | TGTGCCAGCAGCCCGTTGGGGGGCACCGGGGAGCTGTTTTTT | CASSPLGGTGELFF
TRBD1 | TRBJ2-5 | NA | TRBV5-1 | TGCGCCAGCAGCATCGGACAGGGATTGGAGACCCAGTACTTC | CASSIGQGLETQYF
TRBD1 | TRBJ1-3 | NA | TRBV5-1 | TGCGCCAGCAGCGTAGCCGCAGGGGGCGTCGCTACCATATATTTT | CASSVAAGGVATIYF
TRBD1 | TRBJ2-1 | NA | TRBV27 | TGTGCCAGCAGTTTTGGATTCGCCGGACAGGGGAAGGATGAGCAGTTCTTC | CASSFGFAGQGKDEQFF
NA | TRBJ2-2 | NA | TRBV28 | TGTGCCAGCAGTCCGAGCACCGGGGAGCTGTTTTTT | CASSPSTGELFF
TRBD2 | TRBJ2-1 | few | TRBV19 | TGTGCCAGTACGGGGGTAGCGGGAGTCGCTCGTGAGCAGTTCTTC | CASTGVAGVAREQFF
NA | TRBJ2-4 | NA | TRBV28 | TGTGCCAGCAGTTTATTCAGGGGAGCCAAAAACATTCAGTACTTC | CASSLFRGAKNIQYF
TRBD2 | TRBJ2-4 | NA | TRBV28 | TGTGCCAGCAGTTCAGTAACCGGGACTAGCGGAGGAGCCAAAAACATTCAGTACTTC | CASSSVTGTSGGAKNIQYF
NA | TRBJ2-3 | once | TRBV5-4 | TGTGCCAGCAGCCTGGACGCGTGGGGTTCTAGCACAGATACGCAGTATTTT | CASSLDAWGSSTDTQYF
NA | TRBJ1-1 | NA | TRBV28 | TGTGCCAGCAGTTTCCCTACAGGGTTCACTGAAGCTTTCTTT | CASSFPTGFTEAFF
NA | TRBJ1-1 | NA | TRBV4-1 | TGCGCCAGCAGCCAAAGAGATCGTCTAGGGGTGGGAGCTTTCTTT | CASSQRDRLGVGAFF
NA | TRBJ2-2 | NA | TRBV7-9 | TGTGCCAGCAGCATTAGCGGAGTGAACACCGGGGAGCTGTTTTTT | CASSISGVNTGELFF
TRBD1 | TRBJ2-7 | NA | TRBV6-5 | TGTGCCAGCAGTAGCCGACAGGGACCCCCCTACGAGCAGTACTTC | CASSSRQGPPYEQYF
TRBD1 | TRBJ2-7 | NA | TRBV28 | TGTGCCAGCAGGGGAGGGACAGGGGTTTACGAGCAGTACTTC | CASRGGTGVYEQYF
NA | TRBJ2-7 | NA | TRBV9 | TGTGCCAGCAGCGTAGGGCTTGGGGGCTACGAGCAGTACTTC | CASSVGLGGYEQYF
NA | TRBJ2-1 | NA | TRBV27 | TGTGCCAGCAGTTTCGGCAATGAGCAGTTCTTC | CASSFGNEQFF